The 25 T cell receptor beta chains listed next were all sequenced from one sample in a study of blood T cell repertoires in COVID-19. Generated by immunoSEQ multiplex PCR, the TCRdb table keeps only in-frame clones and is missing some. This table has hundreds of thousands of clones, 87% appearing once. The sample comprised peripheral blood. Every receptor here comes from a woman between 35 and 50 years old who had recovered from COVID-19.

J is TRBJ1-2 and V is TRBV9, with D possibly TRBD1 on 6 matching bases. The CDR3 spans 13 residues. V was cut by 5 bases and J by 4 bases, with 12 bases left in between. CDR1 and CDR2 from the germline V gene are SGDLS and YYNGEE. The chain's CDR3 is CASRNRDIYGYTF. The CDR3 nucleotides are TGTGCCAGCAGAAACCGGGACATCTATGGCTACACCTTC.

V usage is TRBV11-2 and J usage is TRBJ2-1; D is possibly TRBD2 (7 bases). The germline V and J ends were trimmed by 0 bases and 11 bases, with 23 bases remaining between them. Looked up from germline, CDR1 is SGHAT and CDR2 is FQNNGV. The CDR3 extends over 17 amino acids. The CDR3 spells CASSLDPGGGLIGKQFF. The CDR3 region has the DNA TGTGCCAGCAGCTTAGATCCCGGCGGGGGCCTAATAGGGAAGCAGTTCTTC. Supplemented by reference TRBV11-2 and TRBJ2-1, the full variable domain reads EAGVAQSPRYKIIEKRQSVAFWCNPISGHATLYWYQQILGQGPKLLIQFQNNGVVDDSQLPKDRFSAERLKGVDSTLKIQPAKLEDSAVYLCASSLDPGGGLIGKQFFGPGTRLTVL.

The chain uses TRBV2 and TRBJ1-1; D gene unclear. V was pared by 7 bases and J by 2 bases, with 11 bases between. CDR3 length equals 13 residues. From germline, CDR1 is SNHLY and CDR2 FYNNEI. The CDR3 here is CASTGMANTEAFF. The CDR3 DNA is TGTGCCAGCACCGGGATGGCAAACACTGAAGCTTTCTTT. Filled out from reference TRBV2 and TRBJ1-1, the complete variable domain reads EPEVTQTPSHQVTQMGQEVILRCVPISNHLYFYWYRQILGQKVEFLVSFYNNEISEKSEIFDDQFSVERPDGSNFTLKIRSTKLEDSAMYFCASTGMANTEAFFGQGTRLTVV.

The genes are TRBV2 and TRBJ1-2, with TRBD1 matching over 9 bases. The CDR3 is 13 amino acids. With V trimmed by 8 bases and J by 6 bases, 7 bases remained unmatched. The germline V gene has CDR1 SNHLY and CDR2 FYNNEI. CDR3 protein: CASVGTGWDGYTF. The CDR3 coding sequence is TGTGCCAGCGTCGGGACAGGGTGGGATGGCTACACCTTC. Based on the CDR3 plus reference TRBV2 and TRBJ1-2, the full variable domain is EPEVTQTPSHQVTQMGQEVILRCVPISNHLYFYWYRQILGQKVEFLVSFYNNEISEKSEIFDDQFSVERPDGSNFTLKIRSTKLEDSAMYFCASVGTGWDGYTFGSGTRLTVV.

The J gene is TRBJ1-1, the V gene TRBV9, with 8 positions matching TRBD1. CDR1 and CDR2 from the germline V gene are SGDLS and YYNGEE. Trimming took 4 bases from V and 8 from J; bases not matched to a gene: 4. The CDR3 contains 12 residues. The CDR3 DNA reads TGTGCCAGCAGCCGCGACAGGGGAGAAGCTTTCTTT. It translates to CASSRDRGEAFF.

The chain couples TRBV5-4 to TRBJ1-1; the match to TRBD1 covers 9 bases. With 3 bases clipped from V and 0 bases from J, the junction kept 3 bases outside the gene matches. The CDR3 runs 15 residues. The germline V gene encodes CDR1 SGHNT and CDR2 YYREEE (reference sequence). The CDR3 nucleotides are TGTGCCAGCAGCTGGGGACAGGGAATGAACACTGAAGCTTTCTTT. Translation: CASSWGQGMNTEAFF.

The chain joins TRBV5-6 to TRBJ2-2, with TRBD2 matching 7 bases. This CDR3 comprises 18 residues. Germline V lookup: CDR1 SGHDT, CDR2 YYEEEE. V shed 1 base and J 2 bases; nucleotides not matched to a gene: 11. The CDR3 is CASSLFGEGFFNTGELFF. CDR3 DNA: TGTGCCAGCAGCTTGTTCGGGGAGGGGTTTTTCAACACCGGGGAGCTGTTTTTT.

The chain uses TRBV19 and TRBJ1-1; the match to TRBD1 covers 9 bases. Per germline, CDR1 LNHDA and CDR2 SQIVND (reference sequence). This CDR3 has 17 residues. The junction had 16 bases not matched to a gene; V was cut back by 7 bases and J by 4 bases. CDR3 sequence: CASTAGTGTSRGTEAFF. CDR3 nucleotide sequence: TGTGCCAGTACCGCCGGGACAGGGACTTCTCGGGGCACTGAAGCTTTCTTT.

This clone was observed a single time. The rearrangement joins TRBV7-2 to TRBJ2-7, with TRBD2 identical over 8 bases. CDR3 size: 16 residues. In germline, CDR1 is SGHTA, CDR2 FQGNSA. The V and J ends lost 4 bases and 0 bases, in that order; junction bases with no gene match: 8. CDR3 DNA sequence: TGTGCCAGCAGCTCCCGGGGGGGCTCCTTCTCCTACGAGCAGTACTTC. Translated: CASSSRGGSFSYEQYF. The full variable domain, completed using reference TRBV7-2 and TRBJ2-7, is GAGVSQSPSNKVTEKGKDVELRCDPISGHTALYWYRQSLGQGLEFLIYFQGNSAPDKSGLPSDRFSAERTGGSVSTLTIQRTQQEDSAVYLCASSSRGGSFSYEQYFGPGTRLTVT.

The CDR3 DNA is TGTGCCAGCAGCTTGCGGAGGAAACTAAACAATGAGCAGTTCTTC. It yields the protein CASSLRRKLNNEQFF. This chain connects TRBV5-6 to TRBJ2-1, with D possibly being TRBD2 (5 bases). This CDR3 has 15 amino acids. V lost 1 base, J lost 5 bases, and 13 bases lay in between. The germline V gene has CDR1 SGHDT and CDR2 YYEEEE.

The chain employs TRBV5-1 and TRBJ1-6; 8 bases are a match to TRBD1. V lost 4 bases to trimming and J lost 7 bases; unmatched junction nucleotides: 4. CDR3 length: 14 amino acids. Germline V gene data show CDR1 as SGHRS and CDR2 as YFSETQ. This chain's CDR3 is CASSPDRVNSPLHF. In nucleotides, the CDR3 is TGCGCCAGCAGCCCGGACAGGGTAAATTCACCCCTCCACTTT.

V and J are TRBV5-4 and TRBJ2-5, with 16 bases that match TRBD2. The germline CDR1 and CDR2 sequences are SGHNT and YYREEE (reference sequence). The CDR3 consists of 18 residues. V trimming: 4 bases; J trimming: 3 bases; junction bases outside the gene matches: 9. The CDR3 reads CASSPGLAGGPPKETQYF. CDR3 DNA sequence: TGTGCCAGCAGCCCGGGACTAGCGGGGGGGCCGCCCAAAGAGACCCAGTACTTC.

The chain joins TRBV11-2 to TRBJ2-7; 9 bases line up with TRBD1. This CDR3 has 16 residues. Germline loops: CDR1 SGHAT, CDR2 FQNNGV. Trimming at V came to 3 bases and at J to 5 bases, leaving 11 bases not matched to a gene. The CDR3 DNA reads TGTGCCAGCAGCTTTTGGGTGGGACAGGGTGGCGACGAGCAGTACTTC. Translated: CASSFWVGQGGDEQYF.

Regarding this clone: Possible read error: a much larger clone is one base away. The chain combines TRBV7-2 with TRBJ2-1; tentative D call: TRBD2 (7 bases). V lost 0 bases and J 2 bases, leaving 8 bases between the germline ends. This CDR3 comprises 15 residues. CDR1 and CDR2 (germline): SGHTA, FQGNSA. In nucleotides, the CDR3 is TGTGCCAGCAGCTTAGCGGGGGGGCCCTACAATGAGCAGTTCTTC. It is translated as CASSLAGGPYNEQFF.

This clone was seen repeatedly, ten times or more. The chain combines TRBV19 with TRBJ1-5; perhaps TRBD1 as D (5 bases). The CDR3 has 16 amino acids. The germline gives CDR1 LNHDA, CDR2 SQIVND (reference sequence). The V end lost 7 bases, the J end lost 5 bases, and 21 bases lay between the germline ends. The CDR3 bases are TGTGCCAGTACCGGTGGATGGGGCACAGGCTATCAGCCCCAGCATTTT. Translating gives CASTGGWGTGYQPQHF.

The rearrangement joins TRBV5-1 to TRBJ1-2; 11 bases are shared with TRBD1. Losses at the gene ends were 4 bases for V and 8 bases for J; bases not matched to a gene: 4. The CDR3 totals 13 residues. Germline V gene lookup returns CDR1 SGHRS and CDR2 YFSETQ. CDR3 loop: CASSGQGAGGYTF. The CDR3 nucleotides are TGCGCCAGCAGCGGACAGGGGGCTGGCGGCTACACCTTC.

Details on this clone: The same CDR3 arises from other DNA sequences in this sample as well. The V call is TRBV7-2, the J call TRBJ2-7, with a possible D match to TRBD1 (6 bases). V shed 6 bases and J shed 4 bases, with 10 bases lying between them. The CDR3 length is 12 residues. Germline loops: CDR1 SGHTA, CDR2 FQGNSA. CDR3 loop: CASSFTGYEQYF. CDR3 coding DNA: TGTGCCAGCAGTTTTACAGGGTACGAGCAGTACTTC.

The chain recombines TRBV9 with TRBJ1-2; 7 nucleotides line up with TRBD1. The CDR3 sequence is 13 residues long. J gave up 5 bases and V 5 bases, and 6 bases lay outside the gene matches. Germline V gene data show CDR1 as SGDLS and CDR2 as YYNGEE. The CDR3 DNA follows: TGTGCCAGCAGAACAGGGGAGAGTTATGGCTACACCTTC. Its protein product is CASRTGESYGYTF.

This clone was seen a few times. The chain carries TRBV15 and TRBJ2-7; 8 bases are shared with TRBD1. Germline-derived CDR1 and CDR2 are LNHNV and YYDKDF (reference sequence). V lost 1 base to trimming and J lost 2 bases; unmatched junction nucleotides: 4. The CDR3 has 15 amino acids. CDR3 in amino acids: CATSRGVDRAYEQYF. As DNA, the CDR3 is TGTGCCACCAGCAGAGGGGTGGACAGGGCCTACGAGCAGTACTTC.

This clone was observed a handful of times. Distinct nucleotide sequences in the sample also encode this CDR3. The gene calls are TRBV4-3 and TRBJ1-1; D may be TRBD1 (5 bases). CDR3 length: 14 residues. With 1 base removed from V and 5 bases from J, the gap between germline ends came to 11 bases. Germline CDR1 LGHNA, CDR2 YSLEER. The CDR3 loop is CASSQVRGETEAFF. The CDR3 nucleotides are TGCGCCAGCAGCCAAGTCCGGGGGGAAACTGAAGCTTTCTTT.

CDR3 sequence reads: CASANNRVYEQYF. The CDR3 region has the DNA TGCGCCAGCGCGAACAACAGGGTTTACGAGCAGTACTTC. The chain carries TRBV5-1 and TRBJ2-7; possible D gene TRBD1, 6 bases. The germline CDR1 and CDR2 sequences are SGHRS and YFSETQ. The CDR3 is 13 amino acids. With 7 bases removed from V and 4 bases from J, the gap between germline ends came to 15 bases.

The rearrangement links TRBV6-1 to TRBJ1-1, with D unresolved. Per germline, CDR1 MNHNS and CDR2 SASEGT. V shed 2 bases and J shed 0 bases, with 10 bases lying between them. This CDR3 region has 15 residues. CDR3 DNA: TGTGCCAGCAGTGAATGGGCCTACCTGAACACTGAAGCTTTCTTT. Translated, it gives CASSEWAYLNTEAFF.

V usage is TRBV7-9 and J usage is TRBJ2-7; D perhaps matches TRBD2 (5 bases). The V end was cut by 7 bases, the J end by 7 bases, with 14 bases between. Germline CDR1 and CDR2: SEHNR and FQNEAQ (reference sequence). CDR3 length equals 12 residues. CDR3 DNA: TGTGCCAGCACCTTGACGGGGTCGGAGCAGTACTTC. Translation: CASTLTGSEQYF.

J is TRBJ1-1 and V is TRBV19; TRBD1 matches at 9 bases. With 5 bases clipped from V and 6 bases from J, the junction kept 13 bases outside the gene matches. The CDR3 is 16 residues long. Germline assignment: CDR1 LNHDA and CDR2 SQIVND (reference sequence). In DNA form, the CDR3 reads TGTGCCAGTAGTGGTCTGGGGACAGGGAATGACGCTGAAGCTTTCTTT. Its protein product is CASSGLGTGNDAEAFF.

CDR3 loop: CASSSYRGSQPQHF. In nucleotides, the CDR3 is TGTGCCAGCAGTTCTTACAGGGGAAGTCAGCCCCAGCATTTT. The chain carries TRBV6-5 and TRBJ1-5; 7 nucleotides match TRBD1. J gave up 6 bases and V 4 bases, and 6 bases lay outside the gene matches. The CDR3 spans 14 residues. Germline V gene lookup returns CDR1 MNHEY and CDR2 SVGAGI.